The 27 T cell receptor beta chains below come from one sample, sequenced in a study of blood T cell repertoires in COVID-19. Clones were sequenced by immunoSEQ multiplex PCR, and TCRdb holds only the in-frame ones, with some missing. Of about 210,000 clones listed, 84% are singletons. Sample: peripheral blood. Receptors originate from a woman aged 45-65 years with active or convalescent COVID-19.

The CDR3 protein is CASSIPLGSGGNTIYF. CDR3 nucleotides: TGCGCCAGCAGCATCCCCCTTGGGTCTGGAGGTAACACCATATATTTT. This chain connects TRBV5-1 to TRBJ1-3; no clear D gene. In germline, CDR1 is SGHRS, CDR2 YFSETQ. The CDR3 loop spans 16 amino acids. V dropped 4 bases and J dropped 7 bases, with 21 bases sitting between them.

The chain recombines TRBV10-3 with TRBJ1-2, with 7 bases matching TRBD1. With 5 bases clipped from V and 6 bases from J, the junction kept 9 bases outside the gene matches. Germline-derived CDR1 and CDR2 are ENHRY and SYGVKD. The CDR3 covers 14 residues. CDR3 loop: CAISSTGLGNGYTF. The CDR3 bases are TGTGCCATCAGTTCGACAGGGCTGGGGAATGGCTACACCTTC.

The chain joins TRBV29-1 to TRBJ1-4; 7 positions match TRBD1. The CDR3 consists of 14 residues. Trimming cost V 8 bases and J 4 bases; bases outside gene matches: 10. CDR1 is SQVTM and CDR2 is ANQGSEA in the germline V gene. The CDR3 spells CSFSSGTVNEKLFF. CDR3 DNA sequence: TGCAGCTTTTCCTCCGGGACAGTTAATGAAAAACTGTTTTTT.

The CDR3 DNA follows: TGTGCCAGCACCACTAGCGGGGGGGAGACCCAGTACTTC. It yields the protein CASTTSGGETQYF. The chain recombines TRBV2 with TRBJ2-5, with 12 bases lining up with TRBD2. The V gene's germline CDR1 is SNHLY and CDR2 FYNNEI. The trim removed 7 bases at V and 5 bases at J, leaving 2 bases unmatched. This CDR3 contains 13 residues.

Of note for this clone: One end of the junction varies from germline; a read error may be responsible. This sequence joins TRBV4-2 and TRBJ2-1, with 13 bases aligning to TRBD2. The CDR3 spans 13 residues. CDR1 and CDR2 from the germline V gene are LGHNA and YNFKEQ. The CDR3 DNA follows: TGTGCCAGCAGCCAAGAACTAGCGGGGGGGTTCATCTTC. This sequence encodes CASSQELAGGFIF.

Remarks on this clone: A much larger clone lies a single base off, so this may be a read error. The chain combines TRBV5-5 with TRBJ2-7; 9 bases fit TRBD1. The CDR3 is made up of 15 amino acids. The junction had 4 bases not matched to a gene; V was cut back by 3 bases and J by 0 bases. Germline V gene lookup returns CDR1 SGHKS and CDR2 YYEKEE (reference sequence). The CDR3 DNA is TGTGCCAGCAGCTCCCGGGACAGGGACTCCTACGAGCAGTACTTC. Its protein is CASSSRDRDSYEQYF.

The rearrangement links TRBV7-7 to TRBJ2-2, with 15 nucleotides matching TRBD2. CDR1 is SSHAT and CDR2 is FNYEAQ in the germline V gene (reference sequence). Trimming took 5 bases from V and 7 from J; bases not matched to a gene: 5. CDR3 length: 16 amino acids. CDR3 protein: CASSQGLAGGIGELFF. For the CDR3, the DNA is TGTGCCAGCAGCCAGGGACTAGCGGGAGGAATCGGGGAGCTGTTTTTT.

The CDR3 reads CASGAPTGIPYEQYV. The CDR3 region has the DNA TGTGCTAGTGGCGCCCCGACAGGGATCCCCTACGAGCAGTACGTC. The chain combines TRBV12-5 with TRBJ2-7; 7 positions match TRBD1. CDR3 size: 15 residues. J lost 2 bases, V lost 6 bases, and 10 bases had no gene match. Germline CDR1 and CDR2: LGHNT and FRNRAP.

This clone was counted a single time. This chain joins TRBV28 and TRBJ1-2; maybe TRBD1 (6 bases). Germline CDR1 reads MDHEN; CDR2 reads SYDVKM. Trimming cost V 5 bases and J 4 bases, with 20 bases left between them. This CDR3 region has 16 residues. The CDR3 protein is CASSPSTGVIFYGYTF. The CDR3 DNA reads as TGTGCCAGCAGTCCATCGACAGGAGTCATTTTCTATGGCTACACCTTC.

V is TRBV19 and J is TRBJ1-2; 10 bases are a match to TRBD1. The CDR3 is 14 residues long. Germline CDR1 reads LNHDA; CDR2 reads SQIVND (reference sequence). Germline trimming cut 4 bases from V and 2 bases from J; bases unmatched to any gene: 1. CDR3 DNA sequence: TGTGCCAGTAGTACGGACAGGGGGAACTATGGCTACACCTTC. Translated: CASSTDRGNYGYTF.

V and J are TRBV18 and TRBJ2-3; possibly TRBD2 for D (7 bases). There are 19 residues in the CDR3. The germline gives CDR1 KGHSH, CDR2 LQKENI. The germline V and J ends were trimmed by 0 bases and 6 bases, with 25 bases remaining between them. In DNA, the CDR3 is TGTGCCAGCTCACCACCTAGGGGGAGAACTAGCGAGCCCAGGGATACGCAGTATTTT. This codes for CASSPPRGRTSEPRDTQYF.

This clone was observed once. The rearrangement links TRBV2 to TRBJ1-2, with D tentatively TRBD1 (6 bases). Germline CDR1 reads SNHLY; CDR2 reads FYNNEI. The CDR3 extends over 14 amino acids. Trimming removed 3 bases from V and 2 bases from J, with 10 bases in between. CDR3 loop: CASSENRDNYGYTF. The CDR3 nucleotides are TGTGCCAGCAGTGAGAACAGGGACAACTATGGCTACACCTTC.

The chain recombines TRBV2 with TRBJ2-2; TRBD2 aligns across 10 bases. CDR3 length: 17 amino acids. V lost 1 base and J lost 7; bases outside the gene matches: 9. Germline V gene sequence: CDR1 SNHLY, CDR2 FYNNEI. DNA of the CDR3: TGTGCCAGCAGTGAAGTAGTGCCTAGCGGGAGCGGCGGGGAGCTGTTTTTT. This sequence encodes CASSEVVPSGSGGELFF.

The chain employs TRBV19 and TRBJ1-1; TRBD1 agrees at 7 bases. This CDR3 is 14 amino acids long. Trimming cost V 5 bases and J 5 bases; bases outside gene matches: 8. CDR1 is LNHDA and CDR2 is SQIVND in the germline V gene (reference sequence). DNA for the CDR3: TGTGCCAGTAGTCCCGCGACAGGGAAGACTGAAGCTTTCTTT. It codes for CASSPATGKTEAFF. Supplemented by reference TRBV19 and TRBJ1-1, the full variable domain reads DGGITQSPKYLFRKEGQNVTLSCEQNLNHDAMYWYRQDPGQGLRLIYYSQIVNDFQKGDIAEGYSVSREKKESFPLTVTSAQKNPTAFYLCASSPATGKTEAFFGQGTRLTVV.

The sample holds one count of this clone. The chain links TRBV5-1 to TRBJ1-1, with 7 bases identical to TRBD1. Germline-derived CDR1 and CDR2 are SGHRS and YFSETQ. J gave up 2 bases and V 0 bases, and 4 bases lay outside the gene matches. This CDR3 comprises 15 residues. The CDR3 DNA is TGCGCCAGCAGCTTGGGCGGGACAGCAAACACTGAAGCTTTCTTT. This sequence encodes CASSLGGTANTEAFF.

The chain joins TRBV5-1 to TRBJ2-2; D gene ambiguous. V lost 4 bases to trimming and J lost 4 bases, with 11 bases between them. The CDR3 loop spans 14 amino acids. Germline CDR1 SGHRS, CDR2 YFSETQ. This CDR3 is CASSPISPTGELFF. CDR3 DNA sequence: TGCGCCAGCAGCCCGATTAGCCCCACCGGGGAGCTGTTTTTT.

The chain links TRBV10-3 to TRBJ2-3, with 7 bases aligning to TRBD1. The CDR3 has 13 amino acids. Trimming took 11 bases from V and 1 from J; bases not matched to a gene: 6. Germline CDR1 and CDR2: ENHRY and SYGVKD. CDR3 DNA sequence: TGTGCCGTAGGGGGCGCCGGCACAGATACGCAGTATTTT. Amino acid sequence: CAVGGAGTDTQYF.

The chain employs TRBV5-1 and TRBJ1-2; 8 bases line up with TRBD1. Trimming cost V 4 bases and J 2 bases; bases outside gene matches: 4. The CDR3 spans 14 residues. CDR1 is SGHRS, CDR2 YFSETQ, per germline. This chain's CDR3 is CASSPRQGNYGYTF. The CDR3, as DNA: TGCGCCAGCAGCCCGCGACAGGGGAACTATGGCTACACCTTC.

The rearrangement joins TRBV7-9 to TRBJ1-2; D is ambiguous. Per germline, CDR1 SEHNR and CDR2 FQNEAQ (reference sequence). The CDR3 covers 14 residues. Trimming left V 1 base short and J 4 bases short, with 10 bases between. CDR3 nucleotide sequence: TGTGCCAGCAGCTTAGGAGGTGTGGGCTATGGCTACACCTTC. This codes for CASSLGGVGYGYTF.

The chain recombines TRBV12-5 with TRBJ1-2; a weak D match, TRBD1 (5 bases). CDR3 length: 17 amino acids. V was cut by 1 base and J by 6 bases, with 21 bases left in between. CDR1 and CDR2 (germline): LGHNT, FRNRAP. The CDR3 DNA is TGTGCTAGTGGTTTGGGCTCCGGGGCGGGGTATCTCAATGGCTACACCTTC. Amino acids: CASGLGSGAGYLNGYTF.

The chain carries TRBV5-1 and TRBJ1-2, with D maybe TRBD1 (6 bases). V was shortened by 0 bases and J by 9 bases, with 18 bases between the two germline ends. The germline gives CDR1 SGHRS, CDR2 YFSETQ. The CDR3 extends over 15 amino acids. CDR3 region: CASSLAAGAASSYTF. The CDR3 DNA sequence: TGCGCCAGCAGCTTGGCGGCAGGGGCGGCCAGTAGCTACACCTTC.

V and J are TRBV28 and TRBJ1-5; D not resolved. The V gene lost 3 bases and the J gene lost 6 bases, with 12 bases spanning the gap. CDR1 and CDR2 (germline): MDHEN, SYDVKM. The CDR3 is 14 amino acids. The CDR3 sequence: CASSFLRESQPQHF. CDR3 nucleotides: TGTGCCAGCAGTTTTCTGAGGGAAAGTCAGCCCCAGCATTTT.

Here the CDR3 DNA reads TGTGCCACCAGTGATCTGGGGCGGCCGGATACGCAGTATTTT. Amino acids: CATSDLGRPDTQYF. This chain links TRBV24-1 with TRBJ2-3, with D possibly TRBD1 on 5 matching bases. The CDR3 covers 14 residues. V was cut by 3 bases and J by 6 bases, with 12 bases left in between. Germline CDR1 is KGHDR and CDR2 is SFDVKD.

This chain uses TRBV5-1 with TRBJ1-1; unclear D gene. This CDR3 spans 14 amino acids. V was cut by 7 bases and J by 1 base, with 14 bases left in between. Germline V gene lookup returns CDR1 SGHRS and CDR2 YFSETQ. The CDR3 loop is CASRNLAGNTEAFF. CDR3 bases: TGCGCCAGCCGCAACCTGGCTGGGAACACTGAAGCTTTCTTT.

This sequence joins TRBV5-4 and TRBJ2-3; 9 nucleotides agree with TRBD1. The CDR3 totals 15 residues. Germline lookup yields CDR1 SGHNT and CDR2 YYREEE (reference sequence). J was trimmed by 3 bases and V by 5 bases; bases with no gene match: 7. The CDR3 sequence is CASSSNRGRTDTQYF. The CDR3 nucleotides read TGTGCCAGCAGTTCGAACAGGGGGCGTACAGATACGCAGTATTTT.

The chain links TRBV7-9 to TRBJ1-1; D may be TRBD1 (5 bases). The CDR3 extends over 13 amino acids. CDR1 and CDR2 (germline): SEHNR, FQNEAQ (reference sequence). In DNA form, the CDR3 reads TGTGTCTGGCAGGGCACGGGGAGGACTGAAGCTTTCTTT. Translated: CVWQGTGRTEAFF.

V gene TRBV9 combines with J gene TRBJ2-7, with 7 bases that match TRBD1. Germline lookup yields CDR1 SGDLS and CDR2 YYNGEE. CDR3 length: 14 amino acids. V shed 0 bases, J shed 3 bases, and the junction held 3 bases outside the gene matches. CDR3 loop: CASSVAYRGYEQYF. The CDR3 coding sequence is TGTGCCAGCAGCGTAGCTTACAGGGGCTACGAGCAGTACTTC. Filled out from reference TRBV9 and TRBJ2-7, the complete variable domain reads DSGVTQTPKHLITATGQRVTLRCSPRSGDLSVYWYQQSLDQGLQFLIQYYNGEERAKGNILERFSAQQFPDLHSELNLSSLELGDSALYFCASSVAYRGYEQYFGPGTRLTVT.